These 29 T cell receptor beta chains were sequenced from one sample in a study of blood T cell repertoires in COVID-19. The method was immunoSEQ multiplex PCR; TCRdb's version includes in-frame clones alone and lacks a portion of them. The sample lists 90,000 or so clones; 65% to 90% were seen once. What was sequenced was peripheral blood. Receptor source: a man between 60 and 75 years old with acute or convalescent COVID-19.

J is TRBJ2-1 and V is TRBV12-5; D unresolved. Germline V lookup: CDR1 LGHNT, CDR2 FRNRAP. This CDR3 region has 14 residues. V was pared by 5 bases and J by 3 bases, with 11 bases between. The CDR3 loop reads CASGHAASYNEQFF. CDR3 DNA: TGTGCTAGTGGTCACGCCGCTAGCTACAATGAGCAGTTCTTC.

The V and J genes are TRBV5-1 and TRBJ2-1, with 8 bases lining up with TRBD2. V was pared by 4 bases and J by 2 bases, with 5 bases of the junction left unmatched. This CDR3 is 15 amino acids long. Looked up from germline, CDR1 is SGHRS and CDR2 is YFSETQ. As DNA, the CDR3 is TGCGCCAGCAGCCCCGTCGGGGGGGCCTACAATGAGCAGTTCTTC. Residues: CASSPVGGAYNEQFF. The full variable domain, with the rest looked up from reference TRBV5-1 and TRBJ2-1, is KAGVTQTPRYLIKTRGQQVTLSCSPISGHRSVSWYQQTPGQGLQFLFEYFSETQRNKGNFPGRFSGRQFSNSRSEMNVSTLELGDSALYLCASSPVGGAYNEQFFGPGTRLTVL.

The chain links TRBV7-6 to TRBJ2-1, with 12 bases lining up with TRBD2. The V and J ends lost 1 base and 9 bases, in that order; junction bases with no gene match: 10. In germline, CDR1 is SGHVS, CDR2 FNYEAQ. The CDR3 covers 17 residues. The CDR3 reads CASSLVSSGGAYGEQFF. In DNA form, the CDR3 reads TGTGCCAGCAGCTTAGTTTCTAGCGGGGGGGCTTATGGTGAGCAGTTCTTC.

V and J are TRBV28 and TRBJ1-1; D remains ambiguous. Deletions cut 4 bases from V and 3 bases from J, with 12 bases between. The CDR3 extends over 14 amino acids. Germline CDR1 MDHEN, CDR2 SYDVKM. The chain's CDR3 is CASSSYTGYTEAFF. In DNA form, the CDR3 reads TGTGCCAGCAGTTCCTATACGGGATACACTGAAGCTTTCTTT. Based on the CDR3 plus reference TRBV28 and TRBJ1-1, the full variable domain is DVKVTQSSRYLVKRTGEKVFLECVQDMDHENMFWYRQDPGLGLRLIYFSYDVKMKEKGDIPEGYSVSREKKERFSLILESASTNQTSMYLCASSSYTGYTEAFFGQGTRLTVV.

This sequence joins TRBV2 and TRBJ2-7; D perhaps matches TRBD1 (5 bases). Germline V CDR1 and CDR2: SNHLY, FYNNEI. The V and J ends lost 6 bases and 4 bases respectively, with 16 bases between them. This CDR3 region has 14 residues. CDR3 sequence (DNA): TGTGCCAGCAGGGAAACAGGAAAACCTTACGAGCAGTACTTC. It specifies CASRETGKPYEQYF.

Concerning this clone: The junction does not match germline at one end; this may be a read error. The V gene is TRBV19, the J gene TRBJ2-3, with 15 bases that match TRBD2. This CDR3 has 21 residues. Germline assignment: CDR1 LNHDA and CDR2 SQIVND (reference sequence). The CDR3 region is CASSIRAGLGLAGGPTNTQYF. Written as DNA, the CDR3 is TGTGCCAGTAGTATCCGGGCAGGGCTGGGACTAGCGGGGGGACCCACAAATACGCAGTATTTT. The full variable domain, its missing parts supplied by reference TRBV19 and TRBJ2-3, is DGGITQSPKYLFRKEGQNVTLSCEQNLNHDAMYWYRQDPGQGLRLIYYSQIVNDFQKGDIAEGYSVSREKKESFPLTVTSAQKNPTAFYLCASSIRAGLGLAGGPTNTQYFGPGTRLTVL.

V gene TRBV28 combines with J gene TRBJ1-3; D gene uncertain. This CDR3 has 16 residues. V shed 2 bases and J shed 1 base, with 12 bases lying between them. CDR1 and CDR2 from the germline V gene are MDHEN and SYDVKM. This CDR3 is CASSLLQPRSGNTIYF. As DNA, the CDR3 is TGTGCCAGCAGTTTACTTCAACCGAGATCTGGAAACACCATATATTTT.

This clone appeared once. The chain recombines TRBV24-1 with TRBJ2-3; TRBD2 matches 7 bases. Trimming removed 9 bases from V and 3 bases from J; junction bases left unmatched: 8. This CDR3 contains 14 residues. Germline V gives CDR1 KGHDR, CDR2 SFDVKD. CDR3 nucleotide sequence: TGTGCCACCCGTGGGGGGGAGAGGACAGATACGCAGTATTTT. This translates into CATRGGERTDTQYF.

DNA of the CDR3: TGTGCCAGCAGCTCACAGATAAACTATGGCTACACCTTC. Its translation: CASSSQINYGYTF. The genes are TRBV3-1 (or the pseudogene TRBV3-2) and TRBJ1-2; no definite D call. Trimming removed 5 bases at V and 2 bases at J, with 9 bases between. Per germline, CDR1 LGHDT and CDR2 YNNKEL (reference sequence). The CDR3 consists of 13 residues.

This sequence joins TRBV4-1 and TRBJ1-2, with TRBD1 as a possible D gene (6 bases). V gave up 2 bases and J gave up 0 bases, with 10 bases separating them. The CDR3 totals 15 residues. CDR1 and CDR2 (germline): MGHRA, YSYEKL. CDR3 region: CASSQLQGSNYGYTF. Here the CDR3 DNA reads TGCGCCAGCAGCCAACTACAGGGATCTAACTATGGCTACACCTTC.

The chain links TRBV29-1 to TRBJ1-1; D is unclear. The CDR3 covers 11 residues. The V and J ends lost 4 bases and 0 bases respectively, with 3 bases between them. The V gene's germline CDR1 is SQVTM and CDR2 ANQGSEA. DNA of the CDR3: TGCAGCGTTGGTATGAACACTGAAGCTTTCTTT. Translating it yields CSVGMNTEAFF.

The CDR3: CASTMGLNQPQHF. In DNA, the CDR3 is TGTGCCAGTACCATGGGACTCAATCAGCCCCAGCATTTT. V is TRBV19 and J is TRBJ1-5, with D perhaps matching TRBD1 (5 bases). Germline CDR1 and CDR2: LNHDA and SQIVND (reference sequence). This CDR3 spans 13 amino acids. The V end was cut by 7 bases, the J end by 3 bases, with 10 bases between.

The chain has TRBV5-5 and TRBJ2-3, with D perhaps matching TRBD1 (6 bases). V dropped 2 bases and J dropped 6 bases, with 13 bases sitting between them. From germline, CDR1 is SGHKS and CDR2 YYEKEE (reference sequence). The CDR3 has 14 residues. The CDR3 region has the DNA TGTGCCAGCAGCTTACCACAGGGTCCGGATACGCAGTATTTT. Amino acids: CASSLPQGPDTQYF.

The chain recombines TRBV3-1 (or the pseudogene TRBV3-2) with TRBJ1-2; a weak D match, TRBD1 (6 bases). Looked up from germline, CDR1 is LGHDT and CDR2 is YNNKEL (reference sequence). This CDR3 is 16 amino acids long. The ends were cut back, 4 bases at V and 7 bases at J, with 22 bases in the middle. In DNA, the CDR3 is TGTGCCAGCAGCCGAGCGGTAGCGGGGGCCGGGTCTGGCTACACCTTC. Translating it yields CASSRAVAGAGSGYTF.

A single count supports this clone. CDR3 residues: CASSGVAGPGGLFF. In DNA form, the CDR3 reads TGTGCCAGTAGTGGGGTCGCGGGTCCAGGAGGACTGTTTTTT. The chain links TRBV19 to TRBJ1-4, with D unresolved. The CDR3 is made up of 14 amino acids. From germline, CDR1 is LNHDA and CDR2 SQIVND (reference sequence). Trimming removed 5 bases at V and 13 bases at J, with 20 bases between. The whole variable domain, remainder taken from reference TRBV19 and TRBJ1-4, is DGGITQSPKYLFRKEGQNVTLSCEQNLNHDAMYWYRQDPGQGLRLIYYSQIVNDFQKGDIAEGYSVSREKKESFPLTVTSAQKNPTAFYLCASSGVAGPGGLFFGSGTQLSVL.

The chain employs TRBV24-1 and TRBJ1-1; 9 bases agree with TRBD1. V shed 0 bases and J 3 bases; nucleotides not matched to a gene: 4. There are 16 residues in the CDR3. Germline lookup yields CDR1 KGHDR and CDR2 SFDVKD. For the CDR3, the DNA is TGTGCCACCAGTGATTTGCGGGACAGGGATCACACTGAAGCTTTCTTT. The encoded protein is CATSDLRDRDHTEAFF.

The table lists this clone with a few counts. The gene calls are TRBV12-5 and TRBJ2-3; 9 bases match TRBD2. CDR1 is LGHNT and CDR2 is FRNRAP in the germline V gene. V trimming: 5 bases; J trimming: 2 bases; junction bases outside the gene matches: 8. CDR3 length: 16 residues. The CDR3 DNA is TGTGCTAGTGGTCTAAGCGGGGGGAGGTACACAGATACGCAGTATTTT. Its protein is CASGLSGGRYTDTQYF.

The chain has TRBV28 and TRBJ2-4, with TRBD2 as a possible D gene (5 bases). Trimming removed 6 bases at V and 0 bases at J, with 15 bases between. The CDR3 loop spans 16 amino acids. The V gene's germline CDR1 is MDHEN and CDR2 SYDVKM. The CDR3 here is CASSTRVYLAKNIQYF. The CDR3, as DNA: TGTGCCAGCAGCACTAGGGTTTACCTAGCCAAAAACATTCAGTACTTC.

This rearrangement joins TRBV28 to TRBJ1-5; TRBD1 matches 7 bases. The V and J ends lost 0 bases and 4 bases, in that order; junction bases with no gene match: 0. CDR3 length: 14 amino acids. Germline loops: CDR1 MDHEN, CDR2 SYDVKM. The CDR3 is CASSLWTGNQPQHF. In DNA form, the CDR3 reads TGTGCCAGCAGTTTATGGACAGGGAATCAGCCCCAGCATTTT.

In DNA form, the CDR3 reads TGTGCCAGCAGCTCGGGACTAGCGGGGACCACAGATACGCAGTATTTT. Its protein product is CASSSGLAGTTDTQYF. The chain uses TRBV5-4 and TRBJ2-3; 13 bases are a match to TRBD2. After removal of 3 bases from V and 2 bases from J, the junction contained 3 bases not matched to a gene. The CDR3 sequence is 16 residues long. Germline CDR1 is SGHNT and CDR2 is YYREEE (reference sequence).

The CDR3 sequence is CASSKGGDLPYEQYF. The CDR3 DNA follows: TGTGCCAGTAGTAAGGGCGGGGACTTACCCTACGAGCAGTACTTC. This sequence joins TRBV19 and TRBJ2-7; TRBD2 is a possible D gene (6 bases). Deletions cut 4 bases from V and 2 bases from J, with 15 bases between. The CDR3 totals 15 residues. Germline V gene sequence: CDR1 LNHDA, CDR2 SQIVND (reference sequence).

The gene calls are TRBV6-2 or TRBV6-3 and TRBJ1-1, with TRBD1 matching 10 bases. The CDR3 is 13 residues long. V lost 5 bases and J lost 11; bases outside the gene matches: 8. CDR1 and CDR2 from the germline V gene are MNHEY and SVGEGT. The CDR3 region has the DNA TGTGCCAGCAGTAGAGACAGGGGGCGCGTCGCTTTCTTT. The encoded protein is CASSRDRGRVAFF.

The V gene is TRBV28, the J gene TRBJ2-1; 7 bases line up with TRBD2. V lost 6 bases and J lost 0; bases outside the gene matches: 5. This CDR3 region has 15 residues. The germline V gene has CDR1 MDHEN and CDR2 SYDVKM. The CDR3 DNA is TGTGCCAGCAGAACCGGCGGGAGCTCCTACAATGAGCAGTTCTTC. It yields the protein CASRTGGSSYNEQFF.

The gene calls are TRBV6-4 and TRBJ2-2; TRBD1 might be the D (6 bases). This CDR3 has 14 amino acids. Per germline, CDR1 MRHNA and CDR2 SNTAGT. Trimming left V 4 bases short and J 5 bases short, with 11 bases between. The CDR3 here is CASSVSQGTGELFF. The CDR3, as DNA: TGTGCCAGCAGTGTCTCTCAGGGGACCGGGGAGCTGTTTTTT.

This rearrangement joins TRBV18 to TRBJ2-7, with TRBD1 matching 7 bases. Germline loops: CDR1 KGHSH, CDR2 LQKENI. J was trimmed by 0 bases and V by 4 bases; bases with no gene match: 9. This CDR3 is 16 amino acids long. The CDR3 bases are TGTGCCAGCTCACAACAGGGGCAGTCGCCCTCCTACGAGCAGTACTTC. Its protein product is CASSQQGQSPSYEQYF.

The chain has TRBV7-2 and TRBJ2-1; maybe TRBD1 (6 bases). The germline V gene has CDR1 SGHTA and CDR2 FQGNSA. V lost 2 bases to trimming and J lost 6 bases, with 11 bases between them. The length of the CDR3 is 14 residues. The CDR3 nucleotides are TGTGCCAGCAGCTTAAGAACAGGGAGCAATGAGCAGTTCTTC. This sequence encodes CASSLRTGSNEQFF.

This chain links TRBV3-1 (or the pseudogene TRBV3-2) with TRBJ1-5; D unresolved. Germline assignment: CDR1 LGHDT and CDR2 YNNKEL (reference sequence). The CDR3 spans 13 residues. V was trimmed by 1 base and J by 3 bases, leaving 4 bases between them. In DNA form, the CDR3 reads TGTGCCAGCAGCCAAGGGCTCAATCAGCCCCAGCATTTT. Its translation is CASSQGLNQPQHF.

The chain joins TRBV11-2 to TRBJ2-1; 14 bases fit TRBD2. The J segment lost 8 bases and the V segment lost 5 bases, leaving 14 bases of the junction unmatched. Germline loops: CDR1 SGHAT, CDR2 FQNNGV. The CDR3 runs 18 residues. The CDR3, as DNA: TGTGCCAGCAGCCGACGGACTAGCGGGGGGTCACCTCGGGATGAGCAGTTCTTC. It is translated as CASSRRTSGGSPRDEQFF.

The chain couples TRBV27 to TRBJ2-1; the match to TRBD2 covers 8 bases. This CDR3 region has 14 residues. With 5 bases clipped from V and 4 bases from J, the junction kept 4 bases outside the gene matches. Germline V gene sequence: CDR1 MNHEY, CDR2 SMNVEV (reference sequence). The CDR3 nucleotides are TGTGCCAGCAGTAGGCAGCGGGGGTACAATGAGCAGTTCTTC. Translating gives CASSRQRGYNEQFF.